This T cell receptor beta chain originates from a study of T cells expressing NK-cell markers. Study-wide context: Sorted CD3+CD56-NKG2C+, CD3+CD56+NKG2C+ and CD3+CD56+NKG2C- T cells supplied the TCR beta repertoires. The study sequenced eight donors, seven HCMV-seropositive and one seronegative.

A word on this clonotype: Its antigen is currently unknown.

Germline V lookup: CDR1 SGHNT, CDR2 YENEEA. This CDR3 region has 14 residues. Study findings and constraints: Specificity for HCMV among expanded NKG2C+ T cell clones was not established. Among CD8+ T cells from five or six donors, dominant NKG2C+ clonotypes accounted for about 1.0-7.0%.

From the 5' RACE reads, TCRdb lists one entry per CDR3 protein and no DNA. The table lists roughly 380,000 distinct CDR3 sequences. V gene TRBV11-3 combines with J gene TRBJ2-7; the TRBD2 assignment by TCRdb is unverifiable without DNA. The sample was blood T cells: a sorted CD56 or NKG2C T cell subset, CD4+ or CD8+ T cells, or bulk PBMC T cells (not recorded which). The TCR was taken from a man between 18 and 69 years old in good health. This CDR3 reads CASSPSGSSYEQYF.